The entry below describes one T cell receptor (beta chain). Only in-frame clones appear in the TCRdb table, and some are missing; sequencing was by immunoSEQ multiplex PCR. The repertoire holds around 88,000 clones, with about 88% as singletons. The sample is drawn from a study of blood T cell repertoires in COVID-19. Study-wide context: The study drew acute and convalescent COVID-19 samples from the United States, Italy and Spain.

Looked up from germline, CDR1 is SGHAT and CDR2 is FQNNGV. The junction had 6 bases not matched to a gene; V was cut back by 5 bases and J by 6 bases. This CDR3 has 14 amino acids. This sequence originates from a woman of 80 years or more with acute or convalescent COVID-19. The chain uses TRBV11-2 and TRBJ2-4; 8 nucleotides agree with TRBD1. Material: peripheral blood. The CDR3 bases are TGTGCCAGCAGCGGGGCCGGGACAGGAAACATTCAGTACTTC. As protein: CASSGAGTGNIQYF.